The next 31 T cell receptor beta chains were all read from a single sample in a study of CD8+CD57+ T cells in acquired aplastic anemia. In patients chosen for sequencing, flow cytometry had shown CD8+CD57+ cell expansion. The template for TCR beta VDJ and CDR3 sequence profiling was genomic DNA. A single record per CDR3 protein comes from TCRdb applying MiXCR to the reads. The data show roughly 280,000 distinct CDR3 sequences, approximately 58% seen once. Material: sorted CD4+, CD8+, or CD8+CD57+ T cells (not recorded which) from PBMCs. The source is a human donor with aplastic anemia.

CDR3 loop: CSAGLDSYEQYF. CDR3 bases: TGCAGTGCTGGGCTTGATTCCTACGAGCAGTACTTC. The V and J genes are TRBV20-1 and TRBJ2-7; no reliable D call. The CDR3 length is 12 residues. The germline V and J ends were trimmed by 5 bases and 1 base, with 9 bases remaining between them. Germline loops: CDR1 DFQATT, CDR2 SNEGSKA (reference sequence).

A note on this clonotype: Compared with germline, one end of the junction differs, possibly owing to a read error. The chain has TRBV20-1 and TRBJ2-3; 12 bases line up with TRBD2. The CDR3 has 8 amino acids. Looked up from germline, CDR1 is DFQATT and CDR2 is SNEGSKA (reference sequence). CDR3 DNA sequence: TGCAGTGGGACTAGCGGGATTTTT. This translates into CSGTSGIF.

The chain has TRBV24-1 and TRBJ2-1; D is unclear. Trimming cost V 7 bases and J 5 bases, with 11 bases left between them. This CDR3 is built from 13 residues. The germline V gene has CDR1 KGHDR and CDR2 SFDVKD. CDR3 region: CATRDPWNNEQFF. The CDR3 nucleotides are TGTGCCACCAGGGATCCCTGGAACAATGAGCAGTTCTTC.

The V call is TRBV7-9, the J call TRBJ2-1; D is uncertain. Germline loops: CDR1 SEHNR, CDR2 FQNEAQ (reference sequence). V lost 5 bases to trimming and J lost 4 bases, with 9 bases between them. The CDR3 sequence is 13 residues long. CDR3 loop: CASSESLYNEQFF. The CDR3 nucleotides read TGTGCCAGCAGCGAATCCCTGTACAATGAGCAGTTCTTC.

This chain connects TRBV7-2 to TRBJ2-3; 13 nucleotides match TRBD2. V dropped 8 bases and J dropped 5; count of bases not matched to a gene: 10. This CDR3 has 16 amino acids. Germline CDR1 SGHTA, CDR2 FQGNSA. CDR3 coding DNA: TGTGCCAGCGGAACAGGGACTAGCGGGGCGGGAGATACGCAGTATTTT. Its protein product is CASGTGTSGAGDTQYF. The variable domain in full, completed from reference TRBV7-2 and TRBJ2-3, reads GAGVSQSPSNKVTEKGKDVELRCDPISGHTALYWYRQSLGQGLEFLIYFQGNSAPDKSGLPSDRFSAERTGGSVSTLTIQRTQQEDSAVYLCASGTGTSGAGDTQYFGPGTRLTVL.

V and J are TRBV19 and TRBJ2-1; 8 nucleotides align to TRBD2. Germline CDR1 reads LNHDA; CDR2 reads SQIVND (reference sequence). There are 15 residues in the CDR3. Trimming took 8 bases from V and 1 from J; bases not matched to a gene: 7. In DNA form, the CDR3 reads TGTGCCAGTTCCCGTCCTAGCGGGTCCTACAATGAGCAGTTCTTC. Translated: CASSRPSGSYNEQFF.

This clonotype was counted only a few times. The chain has TRBV20-1 and TRBJ1-1, with a weak D call TRBD1 (6 bases). Germline V gene lookup returns CDR1 DFQATT and CDR2 SNEGSKA (reference sequence). The germline V and J ends were trimmed by 7 bases and 4 bases, with 16 bases remaining between them. This CDR3 spans 13 amino acids. CDR3 residues: CSVKGGEVTEAFF. As DNA, the CDR3 is TGCAGTGTTAAAGGGGGTGAGGTCACTGAAGCTTTCTTT.

This clonotype showed up just once. The chain uses TRBV29-1 and TRBJ2-7; weak D call: TRBD2 (5 bases). The V end was cut by 8 bases, the J end by 2 bases, with 13 bases between. This CDR3 comprises 12 residues. CDR1 is SQVTM and CDR2 is ANQGSEA in the germline V gene. The CDR3 nucleotides are TGCAGCTCACGGAGCGGAACCTACGAGCAGTACTTC. It yields the protein CSSRSGTYEQYF.

A few counts support this clonotype. The genes are TRBV7-8 and TRBJ2-1, with a weak D call TRBD1 (6 bases). Germline V gene lookup returns CDR1 SGHVS and CDR2 FQNEAQ. The CDR3 runs 15 residues. Trimming took 1 base from V and 6 from J, leaving 13 bases between them. The CDR3 DNA reads as TGTGCCAGCAGCTTAGGAACAGGGCTCAGCAATGAGCAGTTCTTC. As protein: CASSLGTGLSNEQFF. The variable domain in full, with the rest retrieved from reference TRBV7-8 and TRBJ2-1, is GAGVSQSPRYKVAKRGQDVALRCDPISGHVSLFWYQQALGQGPEFLTYFQNEAQLDKSGLPSDRFFAERPEGSVSTLKIQRTQQEDSAVYLCASSLGTGLSNEQFFGPGTRLTVL.

The chain has TRBV7-9 and TRBJ2-2, with TRBD1 matching 11 bases. The germline V gene encodes CDR1 SEHNR and CDR2 FQNEAQ (reference sequence). V dropped 6 bases and J dropped 2; count of bases not matched to a gene: 11. The CDR3 consists of 18 residues. The CDR3 sequence: CASRSPGQGGVNTGELFF. CDR3 coding DNA: TGTGCCAGCAGGTCTCCGGGACAGGGGGGCGTAAACACCGGGGAGCTGTTTTTT.

The chain employs TRBV20-1 and TRBJ2-7; D possibly corresponds to TRBD1 (6 bases). V was trimmed by 0 bases and J by 5 bases, leaving 14 bases between them. The CDR3 contains 14 residues. The germline CDR1 and CDR2 sequences are DFQATT and SNEGSKA (reference sequence). Written as DNA, the CDR3 is TGCAGTGCTAGAGAACAGGGTATCGTGGACGAGCAGTACTTC. Translation gives CSAREQGIVDEQYF.

V gene TRBV4-1 combines with J gene TRBJ2-3; the D is unclear. The end of the DNA fits TRBJ1-5 better, so the J call may be wrong. CDR1 and CDR2 from the germline V gene are MGHRA and YSYEKL. This CDR3 region has 16 residues. CDR3 sequence: CASSQEGARSTDTQHF. CDR3 bases: TGCGCCAGCAGCCAAGAGGGAGCCCGGAGTACAGATACGCAGCATTTT.

This sequence joins TRBV20-1 and TRBJ1-1; D is unresolved. Trimming pared 5 bases from V and 10 bases from J, leaving 8 bases between. The CDR3 loop spans 9 amino acids. From germline, CDR1 is DFQATT and CDR2 SNEGSKA (reference sequence). CDR3: CSAGNRAFF. DNA for the CDR3: TGCAGTGCTGGGAACAGAGCTTTCTTT.

The chain uses TRBV20-1 and TRBJ2-3; D gene unclear. In germline, CDR1 is DFQATT, CDR2 SNEGSKA (reference sequence). The CDR3 has 14 amino acids. V lost 6 bases and J lost 1, with 14 bases in between. This CDR3 is CSAVGWPGTDTQYF. CDR3 DNA: TGCAGTGCAGTAGGATGGCCTGGCACAGATACGCAGTATTTT.

The chain recombines TRBV9 with TRBJ1-6; no clear D gene. The length of the CDR3 is 16 residues. The ends were cut back, 1 base at V and 1 base at J, with 9 bases in the middle. Germline V gene sequence: CDR1 SGDLS, CDR2 YYNGEE. The DNA of the CDR3 is TGTGCCAGCAGCGTAACTAGCGGGTCCTATAATTCACCCCTCCACTTT. This translates into CASSVTSGSYNSPLHF.

Worth noting for this clonotype: The junction departs from germline at one end; a sequencing error may be responsible. The chain combines TRBV7-9 with TRBJ2-7, with 13 bases identical to TRBD2. CDR1 and CDR2 (germline): SEHNR, FQNEAQ (reference sequence). The CDR3 loop spans 16 amino acids. The CDR3 DNA sequence: TGTGCCTGCAGCTTATCTGGACTAGCGGGAGAAGGCGAGCAGTACTTC. Translation gives CACSLSGLAGEGEQYF.

The rearrangement uses TRBV12-3 or TRBV12-4 and TRBJ1-1, with a possible D match to TRBD1 (6 bases). This CDR3 is 16 amino acids long. Trimming removed 3 bases at V and 4 bases at J, with 18 bases between. CDR3 in DNA: TGTGCCAGCAGTTTCAATTCCGGGGGGCCGGGCACTGAAGCTTTCTTT. As protein: CASSFNSGGPGTEAFF.

The chain couples TRBV2 to TRBJ2-7, with unresolved D. Trimming removed 7 bases from V and 6 bases from J, with 13 bases in between. The CDR3 loop spans 12 amino acids. CDR1 SNHLY and CDR2 FYNNEI come from the germline V gene. CDR3 sequence (DNA): TGTGCCAGCATTGTCGTCGGTAGCGAGCAGTACTTC. Translated: CASIVVGSEQYF.

This clonotype was found many times. The chain employs TRBV5-6 and TRBJ1-5; D unresolved. The CDR3 is 15 amino acids. The germline V gene encodes CDR1 SGHDT and CDR2 YYEEEE. V was cut by 2 bases and J by 3 bases, with 12 bases left in between. CDR3 in DNA: TGTGCCAGCAGCTTTTGGTCAAGAACCAATCAGCCCCAGCATTTT. It yields the protein CASSFWSRTNQPQHF.

The rearrangement joins TRBV15 to TRBJ1-4, with a weak D call TRBD1 (5 bases). Germline V gene lookup returns CDR1 LNHNV and CDR2 YYDKDF (reference sequence). The CDR3 is made up of 16 amino acids. Trimming cost V 0 bases and J 8 bases, with 16 bases left between them. The CDR3 spells CATSRDLPGAREKLFF. Here the CDR3 DNA reads TGTGCCACCAGCAGAGACCTCCCCGGGGCGAGGGAAAAACTGTTTTTT.

This rearrangement joins TRBV7-9 to TRBJ1-6, with no clear D. CDR3 size: 14 residues. In germline, CDR1 is SEHNR, CDR2 FQNEAQ (reference sequence). Deletions cut 2 bases from V and 5 bases from J, with 7 bases between. CDR3 nucleotides: TGTGCCAGCAGCTTATTTACAGATAATTCACCCCTCCACTTT. The encoded protein is CASSLFTDNSPLHF.

This clonotype came up a few times. The chain carries TRBV2 and TRBJ1-2; D is uncertain. This CDR3 contains 15 residues. CDR1 and CDR2 from the germline V gene are SNHLY and FYNNEI. The ends were cut back, 3 bases at V and 3 bases at J, with 14 bases in the middle. For the CDR3, the DNA is TGTGCCAGCAGTGATACGTCCAGGAAGGACTATGGCTACACCTTC. Translation gives CASSDTSRKDYGYTF.

For the CDR3, the DNA is TGTGCCAGTAGTCCCCAAAGGGGTAACATTCAGTACTTC. This gives the protein CASSPQRGNIQYF. The rearrangement uses TRBV19 and TRBJ2-4; possibly TRBD1 for D (5 bases). CDR3 length: 13 amino acids. In germline, CDR1 is LNHDA, CDR2 SQIVND (reference sequence). V was cut by 5 bases and J by 7 bases, with 12 bases left in between.

Here the CDR3 DNA reads TGTGCCATCGGGACTAGCGCTTCCTACGAGCAGTACTTC. Residues: CAIGTSASYEQYF. The V gene is TRBV10-3, the J gene TRBJ2-7, with 10 bases matching TRBD2. The J segment lost 1 base and the V segment lost 8 bases, leaving 2 bases of the junction unmatched. The CDR3 has 13 residues. The germline gives CDR1 ENHRY, CDR2 SYGVKD.

This clonotype has a handful of counts. CDR3 sequence reads: CASSVVGQGTGELFF. The CDR3 DNA reads as TGTGCCAGCAGCGTAGTAGGACAGGGTACCGGGGAGCTGTTTTTT. The J gene is TRBJ2-2, the V gene TRBV9; 8 bases map to TRBD1. The germline gives CDR1 SGDLS, CDR2 YYNGEE. The CDR3 sequence is 15 residues long. V was pared by 0 bases and J by 5 bases, with 3 bases of the junction left unmatched.

A note on this clonotype: Germline is not matched at one junction end, which may reflect a read error. The V call is TRBV6-1, the J call TRBJ1-3, with a tentative D call TRBD1 (5 bases). The CDR3 has 13 amino acids. Germline CDR1 MNHNS, CDR2 SASEGT. Here the CDR3 DNA reads TGTGCCAGCAGTAATAGCGGGGGGAACACCATCTATTTT. Its protein is CASSNSGGNTIYF.

The sample holds one count of this clonotype. A read error may account for a junction end that differs from germline. V is TRBV19 and J is TRBJ2-7, with TRBD1 as a possible D gene (5 bases). The CDR3 has 14 residues. In germline, CDR1 is LNHDA, CDR2 SQIVND (reference sequence). The CDR3 spells CASSIGQGTYERYF. The CDR3 region has the DNA TGTGCCAGTAGTATAGGGCAGGGAACCTACGAGCGGTACTTC. Variable domain in full (rest from reference TRBV19 and TRBJ2-7): DGGITQSPKYLFRKEGQNVTLSCEQNLNHDAMYWYRQDPGQGLRLIYYSQIVNDFQKGDIAEGYSVSREKKESFPLTVTSAQKNPTAFYLCASSIGQGTYERYFGPGTRLTVT.

This clonotype has a single count. V usage is TRBV5-4 and J usage is TRBJ2-1; 8 bases are shared with TRBD1. The J call may be wrong; the DNA end is better matched by TRBJ2-7. The CDR3 loop spans 15 amino acids. CDR1 is SGHNT and CDR2 is YYREEE in the germline V gene (reference sequence). The CDR3 DNA reads as TGTGCCAGTAGTACGACCGGGACAGGCTCCTACGAGCAGTACTTC. This translates into CASSTTGTGSYEQYF.

Written as DNA, the CDR3 is TGTGCCATTTCGCCGGGCCCTCCCTATGGCTACACCTTC. It is translated as CAISPGPPYGYTF. The V gene is TRBV19, the J gene TRBJ1-2; no clear D gene. The CDR3 has 13 residues. Trimming took 10 bases from V and 4 from J, leaving 16 bases between them. Germline CDR1 is LNHDA and CDR2 is SQIVND (reference sequence). Drawing the rest from reference TRBV19 and TRBJ1-2, the complete variable domain is DGGITQSPKYLFRKEGQNVTLSCEQNLNHDAMYWYRQDPGQGLRLIYYSQIVNDFQKGDIAEGYSVSREKKESFPLTVTSAQKNPTAFYLCAISPGPPYGYTFGSGTRLTVV.

Only a few counts were recorded for this clonotype. The chain recombines TRBV9 with TRBJ2-5; 8 nucleotides match TRBD2. V dropped 4 bases and J dropped 2; count of bases not matched to a gene: 4. CDR1 and CDR2 from the germline V gene are SGDLS and YYNGEE. The CDR3 has 14 amino acids. Here the CDR3 DNA reads TGTGCCAGCAGCTCGACTAGCGCTCAAGAGACCCAGTACTTC. Its protein product is CASSSTSAQETQYF.

The chain links TRBV7-9 to TRBJ2-2; unclear D gene. Germline-derived CDR1 and CDR2 are SEHNR and FQNEAQ (reference sequence). This CDR3 spans 14 amino acids. The germline V and J ends were trimmed by 0 bases and 7 bases, with 9 bases remaining between them. CDR3 amino acids: CASSLALRGGELFF. In DNA form, the CDR3 reads TGTGCCAGCAGCTTAGCCCTCCGTGGCGGGGAGCTGTTTTTT.